This TCR beta chain is from a study of blood T cell repertoires in COVID-19. The overall study: Acute-phase and convalescent COVID-19 samples originated in the United States, Italy and Spain. PBMCs, B-cell-depleted T cells, or T cells were the source of the cDNA or gDNA that made up the material.

Enrollees, about 18 to 90 years old, lived in around 23 US areas. Clinical histories supplied by participants themselves formed the basis of cohort assignment. The V end lost 4 bases, the J end lost 5 bases, and 11 bases lay between the germline ends. This CDR3 has 13 residues. The germline CDR1 and CDR2 sequences are LGHDT and YNNKEL (reference sequence). Sequencing was performed with immunoSEQ multiplex PCR; in TCRdb, only in-frame clones are kept and a portion is missing. The sample comprises 300,000 to 450,000 clones, roughly 86% of which are singletons, and just over 1% rests with the top ten. Sequencing was performed on PBMCs or T cells enriched from blood (not recorded which). The TCR sequence derives from a woman aged 25 to 39 who had been exposed to COVID-19. This chain connects TRBV3-1 (or the pseudogene TRBV3-2) to TRBJ1-1; D may be TRBD1 (5 bases). The CDR3 DNA reads TGTGCCAGCAGCCGGACATCGTCGACTGAAGCTTTCTTT. It specifies CASSRTSSTEAFF.